The next 17 T cell receptor beta chains were all read from a single sample in a study of T cells in Graves' hyperthyroidism and ophthalmopathy. TCR beta CDR3 sequences were amplified from RNA transcripts. The HTBI primer set drove a first-round RT-PCR of the TCR CDR3. A single record per CDR3 protein comes from TCRdb applying MiXCR to the multiplex PCR reads. The data hold 200,000 to 250,000 distinct CDR3 sequences, with over 15% observed a single time. Sequenced material: blood. The origin of the receptors is a woman aged 18-29 years with Graves' ophthalmopathy.

This clonotype was counted at least ten times. The V call is TRBV10-3, the J call TRBJ1-2; D is possibly TRBD1 (5 bases). The CDR3 loop spans 13 amino acids. Germline CDR1 ENHRY, CDR2 SYGVKD. V gave up 11 bases and J gave up 4 bases, with 17 bases separating them. DNA for the CDR3: TGTGCCGCCGCCGGACGGGGGTTCTATGGCTACACCTTC. Translated: CAAAGRGFYGYTF.

This clonotype appeared many times. The CDR3 protein is CASSPGLAGVGYNEQFF. The CDR3 coding sequence is TGCGCCAGCAGCCCGGGACTAGCGGGGGTGGGCTACAATGAGCAGTTCTTC. The genes are TRBV5-1 and TRBJ2-1, with TRBD2 identical over 14 bases. V shed 4 bases, J shed 3 bases, and the junction held 6 bases outside the gene matches. The CDR3 contains 17 residues. Germline V lookup: CDR1 SGHRS, CDR2 YFSETQ.

This chain connects TRBV7-3 to TRBJ1-1; a possible D gene is TRBD1 (5 bases). The CDR3 is made up of 16 amino acids. V was shortened by 3 bases and J by 2 bases, with 16 bases between the two germline ends. From germline, CDR1 is SGHTA and CDR2 FQGTGA. The CDR3 DNA sequence: TGTGCCAGCAGCTTGGCCCCCGACGGGGCTAACACTGAAGCTTTCTTT. This gives the protein CASSLAPDGANTEAFF.

This clonotype was recorded many times. DNA of the CDR3: TGTGCCAGCAGCTCAGACGCTAGCGAGCAGTTCTTC. Protein: CASSSDASEQFF. The rearrangement links TRBV7-6 to TRBJ2-1, with D possibly being TRBD2 (5 bases). The CDR3 runs to 12 residues. The V end was cut by 4 bases, the J end by 10 bases, with 11 bases between. Germline CDR1 and CDR2: SGHVS and FNYEAQ.

This clonotype was detected many times. The CDR3 DNA reads TGCAGTGCTAGAGATACGGCAGGGTCTGGAAACACCATATATTTT. Translated, it gives CSARDTAGSGNTIYF. The gene calls are TRBV20-1 and TRBJ1-3; D might be TRBD1 (5 bases). V gave up 0 bases and J gave up 1 base, with 10 bases separating them. CDR1 is DFQATT, CDR2 SNEGSKA, per germline (reference sequence). The CDR3 extends over 15 amino acids.

This clonotype came up many times. The DNA for the CDR3 is TGTGCCTGGAAATTAGTAGCGGGAGGAGGTGAGCAGTTCTTC. It encodes CAWKLVAGGGEQFF. The genes are TRBV30 and TRBJ2-1, with TRBD2 matching over 10 bases. Germline CDR1 reads GTSNPN; CDR2 reads SVGIG (reference sequence). CDR3 length: 14 amino acids. J was trimmed by 9 bases and V by 4 bases; bases with no gene match: 9.

This clonotype was seen repeatedly, ten times or more. The rearrangement links TRBV29-1 to TRBJ1-5; D is uncertain. Germline V gives CDR1 SQVTM, CDR2 ANQGSEA. Deletions cut 6 bases from V and 1 base from J, with 10 bases between. The CDR3 spans 13 residues. This chain's CDR3 is CSVAESSNQPQHF. The CDR3 DNA is TGCAGCGTAGCAGAGTCGAGCAATCAGCCCCAGCATTTT. Filled out from reference TRBV29-1 and TRBJ1-5, the complete variable domain reads SAVISQKPSRDICQRGTSLTIQCQVDSQVTMMFWYRQQPGQSLTLIATANQGSEATYESGFVIDKFPISRPNLTFSTLTVSNMSPEDSSIYLCSVAESSNQPQHFGDGTRLSIL.

This clonotype was seen many times. This chain connects TRBV7-9 to TRBJ1-2; tentatively, D is TRBD1 (6 bases). Per germline, CDR1 SEHNR and CDR2 FQNEAQ (reference sequence). The CDR3 runs 12 residues. The ends were cut back, 3 bases at V and 8 bases at J, with 10 bases in the middle. The CDR3 DNA reads TGTGCCAGCAGCTTCGGACAGCCGGGCTACACCTTC. Translated: CASSFGQPGYTF.

The chain is built from TRBV28 and TRBJ1-1, with 9 bases aligning to TRBD1. V lost 6 bases and J lost 4; bases outside the gene matches: 6. CDR1 is MDHEN, CDR2 SYDVKM, per germline. The CDR3 has 14 amino acids. This CDR3 reads CASRAGTGSTEAFF. The DNA of the CDR3 is TGTGCCAGCAGAGCCGGGACAGGGAGCACTGAAGCTTTCTTT.

This clonotype was recorded at least ten times. As DNA, the CDR3 is TGTGCCAGCAGTTTATGGAGCACAGATACGCAGTATTTT. It translates to CASSLWSTDTQYF. The chain links TRBV27 to TRBJ2-3; D ambiguous. CDR1 is MNHEY, CDR2 SMNVEV, per germline (reference sequence). The CDR3 is 13 residues long. V lost 1 base, J lost 0 bases, and 2 bases lay in between.

The table lists this clonotype with a few counts. CDR3 loop: CASNWRQGSGELFF. In DNA form, the CDR3 reads TGTGCCAGCAATTGGAGACAGGGAAGCGGGGAGCTGTTTTTT. V is TRBV12-3 or TRBV12-4 and J is TRBJ2-2; 7 positions match TRBD1. This CDR3 is built from 14 residues. The J segment lost 7 bases and the V segment lost 7 bases, leaving 9 bases of the junction unmatched.

Many counts were recorded for this clonotype. CDR3 amino acids: CASSLGTGNTYEQYF. Here the CDR3 DNA reads TGTGCCAGCAGCTTAGGGACAGGGAATACCTACGAGCAGTACTTC. This chain links TRBV7-3 with TRBJ2-7; 9 nucleotides line up with TRBD1. The CDR3 is 15 amino acids. The trim removed 2 bases at V and 2 bases at J, leaving 4 bases unmatched. Germline V CDR1 and CDR2: SGHTA, FQGTGA.

This clonotype was seen many times. This CDR3 reads CSADGGLRPETQYF. The CDR3 coding sequence is TGCAGCGCCGATGGGGGGTTGCGGCCAGAGACCCAGTACTTC. The chain uses TRBV29-1 and TRBJ2-5; a possible D gene is TRBD2 (6 bases). The CDR3 loop spans 14 amino acids. CDR1 and CDR2 (germline): SQVTM, ANQGSEA. V dropped 7 bases and J dropped 4 bases, with 19 bases sitting between them.

With respect to this clonotype: This may arise from a read error, as a much more abundant clone is one base away. The V gene is TRBV10-2, the J gene TRBJ2-1, with 11 bases aligning to TRBD2. There are 17 residues in the CDR3. J gave up 0 bases and V 7 bases, and 8 bases lay outside the gene matches. Germline CDR1 is WSHSY and CDR2 is SAAADI. Here the CDR3 reads CASTSSGGLGSYNEQFF. The CDR3 DNA sequence: TGCGCCAGCACGTCTAGCGGGGGGCTGGGCTCCTACAATGAGCAGTTCTTC.

This clonotype was found many times. The V call is TRBV30, the J call TRBJ2-7; 8 bases align to TRBD2. Germline V gene data show CDR1 as GTSNPN and CDR2 as SVGIG (reference sequence). The V segment lost 6 bases and the J segment 4 bases; nucleotides outside the gene matches: 5. CDR3 length: 12 amino acids. The chain's CDR3 is CACRGGRYEQYF. CDR3 nucleotides: TGTGCCTGCCGGGGGGGTAGGTACGAGCAGTACTTC.

In its sample, this clonotype was seen many times. The genes are TRBV30 and TRBJ1-2; TRBD1 matches at 7 bases. J gave up 4 bases and V 0 bases, and 11 bases lay outside the gene matches. Per the germline V gene, CDR1 is GTSNPN and CDR2 is SVGIG (reference sequence). There are 16 residues in the CDR3. CDR3 loop: CAWSVQGSLFGYGYTF. DNA for the CDR3: TGTGCCTGGAGTGTACAGGGGAGTCTATTTGGCTATGGCTACACCTTC.

This chain links TRBV7-9 with TRBJ2-7; 10 bases fit TRBD1. Germline CDR1 and CDR2: SEHNR and FQNEAQ (reference sequence). The CDR3 is made up of 14 amino acids. With 2 bases clipped from V and 5 bases from J, the junction kept 3 bases outside the gene matches. CDR3 sequence: CASSLMDRGNEQYF. CDR3 DNA: TGTGCCAGCAGCTTAATGGACAGGGGGAACGAGCAGTACTTC.